This T cell receptor (beta chain) was sequenced in a study of blood T cells in healthy people across ages. Trimming took 2 bases from V and 4 from J, leaving 11 bases between them. CDR3 size: 13 residues. Germline CDR1 DFQATT, CDR2 SNEGSKA (reference sequence). It was with a sample-barcoded 5' primer and a J-beta primer mix that a second PCR of roughly 6 to 11 cycles was run. The template-switch adaptor was a 5' adaptor with 12 random nucleotides. It tagged each cDNA molecule. At least 3 million CDR3-containing paired-end reads were obtained per sample. TCRdb recomputed calls from the 5' RACE reads with MiXCR, one row per CDR3 protein. This sample yields about 1.1 million distinct CDR3 sequences, of which 35% to 40% are seen a single time; about an eighth belongs to the top ten. Healthy individuals of Caucasian origin from Russia, aged roughly 6 to 100, served as donors. A note on this clonotype: Its antigen is not known.

General study results and limits: It was the long-lived donors that had more naive CD4+ cells and higher diversity than aged donors.

This sequence joins TRBV20-1 and TRBJ1-2, with D maybe TRBD1 (6 bases). This receptor was taken from a man younger than 35 in good health. The material sequenced was blood. The CDR3, as DNA: TGCAGTGCTAGATGGACAGCTGGCTATGGCTACACCTTC. It is translated as CSARWTAGYGYTF.